This T cell receptor (beta chain) was obtained from a study of T-cell reconstitution after alpha-beta-depleted transplantation in children. Using unique molecular identifiers, the investigators prepared the TCRbeta library. TCRdb processed the PCR reads anew with MiXCR; each CDR3 protein has one entry. The repertoire holds some 600,000 distinct CDR3 sequences, with roughly 17% as singletons. This clonotype appeared a few times. Per the germline V gene, CDR1 is SGHKS and CDR2 is YYEKEE (reference sequence). The CDR3 runs 15 residues. Trimming stripped 0 bases from V and 2 bases from J, with 12 bases between.

The input for sequencing was PBMCs from the stem cell graft donor, taken from the stem cell graft. This receptor was obtained from a human donor who donated a stem cell graft to a child with acute myeloid leukemia. This sequence joins TRBV5-5 and TRBJ2-7, with D unclear. CDR3 nucleotide sequence: TGTGCCAGCAGCTTGGACTTCCCGTTTCCCTACGAGCAGTACTTC. Residues: CASSLDFPFPYEQYF.